This T cell receptor beta chain was documented in a study of blood T cells in healthy people across ages. The ends were cut back, 1 base at V and 6 bases at J, with 1 base in the middle. Germline lookup yields CDR1 SGHTA and CDR2 FQGNSA. The CDR3 runs to 12 residues. Combining a sample-barcoded 5' primer with a J-beta primer mix, a second PCR ran for roughly 6 to 12 cycles. TCRdb redid the calling of the 5' RACE reads with MiXCR, one entry per CDR3 protein. The table records 550,000 to 650,000 distinct CDR3 sequences, approximately 30% of them present only once. This clonotype was counted at least ten times.

The sequencing input was blood. The chain uses TRBV7-2 and TRBJ1-6, with D unresolved. The source of this sequence is a woman of 80 years or more in good health. Here the CDR3 DNA reads TGTGCCAGCAGCTTAGGTAATTCACCCCTCCACTTT. It is translated as CASSLGNSPLHF. The whole variable domain, remainder taken from reference TRBV7-2 and TRBJ1-6, is GAGVSQSPSNKVTEKGKDVELRCDPISGHTALYWYRQSLGQGLEFLIYFQGNSAPDKSGLPSDRFSAERTGGSVSTLTIQRTQQEDSAVYLCASSLGNSPLHFGNGTRLTVT.